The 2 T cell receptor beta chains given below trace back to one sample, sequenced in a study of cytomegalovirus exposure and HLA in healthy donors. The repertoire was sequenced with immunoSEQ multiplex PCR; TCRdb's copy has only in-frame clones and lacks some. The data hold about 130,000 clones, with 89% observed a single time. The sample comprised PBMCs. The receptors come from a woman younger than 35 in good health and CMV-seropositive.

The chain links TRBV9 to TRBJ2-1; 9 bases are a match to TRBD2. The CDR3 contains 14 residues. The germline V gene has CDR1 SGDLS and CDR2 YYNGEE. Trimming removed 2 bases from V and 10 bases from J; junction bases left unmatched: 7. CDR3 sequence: CASSVSGGVDEQFF. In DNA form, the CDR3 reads TGTGCCAGCAGCGTTAGCGGGGGCGTCGACGAGCAGTTCTTC.

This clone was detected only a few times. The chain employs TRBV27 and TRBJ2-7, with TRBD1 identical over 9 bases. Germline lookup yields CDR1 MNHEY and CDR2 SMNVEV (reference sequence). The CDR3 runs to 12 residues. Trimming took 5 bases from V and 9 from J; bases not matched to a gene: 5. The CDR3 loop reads CASSTGGLGQYF. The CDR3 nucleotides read TGTGCCAGCAGTACAGGGGGCCTGGGGCAGTACTTC.